The 24 T cell receptor beta chains presented below share a single source sample, sequenced in a study of T cells in Graves' hyperthyroidism and ophthalmopathy. It was RNA transcripts that yielded the amplified TCR beta CDR3 regions. An initial round of RT-PCR targeting the TCR CDR3 relied on the HTBI primer set. TCRdb recomputed calls from the multiplex PCR reads with MiXCR, one row per CDR3 protein. The data hold almost 500,000 distinct CDR3 sequences, with about 20% observed a single time. The sequenced material came from blood. Receptors originate from a woman aged 70-85 years with Graves' ophthalmopathy.

This clonotype occurred a few times. The chain combines TRBV30 with TRBJ1-4, with TRBD1 matching 8 bases. V gave up 0 bases and J gave up 6 bases; unmatched junction bases: 3. The germline CDR1 and CDR2 sequences are GTSNPN and SVGIG (reference sequence). The CDR3 extends over 14 amino acids. This CDR3 is CAWSVGGQDEKLFF. The CDR3 coding sequence is TGTGCCTGGAGTGTGGGGGGACAGGATGAAAAACTGTTTTTT.

In its sample, this clonotype was seen a few times. The chain carries TRBV6-2 or TRBV6-3 and TRBJ2-7, with D possibly TRBD1 on 6 matching bases. Trimming left V 3 bases short and J 3 bases short, with 9 bases between. Germline lookup yields CDR1 MNHEY and CDR2 SVGEGT. The CDR3 sequence is 13 residues long. This CDR3 is CASSYGRGYEQYF. The CDR3 region has the DNA TGTGCCAGCAGTTATGGCAGGGGCTACGAGCAGTACTTC.

Concerning this clonotype itself: Since a much larger clone is just one base distant, this may be a read error. The chain joins TRBV2 to TRBJ2-7; no reliable D call. Germline CDR1 and CDR2: SNHLY and FYNNEI. This CDR3 contains 12 residues. CDR3 sequence (DNA): TGTGCCAGCAGTATATCCGCCTACGAGCAGCACTTC. Translation gives CASSISAYEQHF.

The genes are TRBV7-2 and TRBJ2-2, with D possibly being TRBD1 or TRBD2 (6 bases each). V shed 3 bases and J shed 3 bases, with 14 bases lying between them. The CDR3 consists of 16 residues. Germline CDR1 SGHTA, CDR2 FQGNSA. The CDR3 loop is CASSFEGGAYTGELFF. Here the CDR3 DNA reads TGTGCCAGCAGCTTTGAGGGGGGCGCCTACACCGGGGAGCTGTTTTTT.

The rearrangement joins TRBV28 to TRBJ2-5, with D possibly TRBD1 on 5 matching bases. The CDR3 contains 16 residues. Germline-derived CDR1 and CDR2 are MDHEN and SYDVKM. Trimming stripped 5 bases from V and 0 bases from J, with 16 bases between. CDR3 region: CASSPLGRGNQETQYF. DNA of the CDR3: TGTGCCAGCAGTCCCCTGGGAAGGGGAAACCAAGAGACCCAGTACTTC.

The table lists this clonotype with a few counts. The chain couples TRBV7-9 to TRBJ2-7; 8 nucleotides line up with TRBD2. The length of the CDR3 is 14 residues. V lost 2 bases to trimming and J lost 5 bases; unmatched junction nucleotides: 5. The germline gives CDR1 SEHNR, CDR2 FQNEAQ (reference sequence). The CDR3 here is CASSLTGGVHEQYF. DNA for the CDR3: TGTGCCAGCAGCTTAACCGGGGGGGTCCACGAGCAGTACTTC. Looking up the rest from reference TRBV7-9 and TRBJ2-7 gives the full variable domain: DTGVSQNPRHKITKRGQNVTFRCDPISEHNRLYWYRQTLGQGPEFLTYFQNEAQLEKSRLLSDRFSAERPKGSFSTLEIQRTEQGDSAMYLCASSLTGGVHEQYFGPGTRLTVT.

This clonotype has ten or more counts. The chain has TRBV12-3 or TRBV12-4 and TRBJ1-1; perhaps TRBD1 as D (5 bases). The CDR3 totals 14 residues. The V gene lost 5 bases and the J gene lost 1 base, with 11 bases spanning the gap. In DNA form, the CDR3 reads TGTGCCAGCAGTCCCAATACAGGGAACACTGAAGCTTTCTTT. This encodes CASSPNTGNTEAFF.

The chain joins TRBV7-8 to TRBJ2-7, with D possibly matching TRBD2 (5 bases). The V end lost 6 bases, the J end lost 5 bases, and 17 bases lay between the germline ends. Germline V CDR1 and CDR2: SGHVS, FQNEAQ. The CDR3 runs 14 residues. The CDR3 nucleotides read TGTGCCAGCAGGACGTTGGAAGGAGGACACGAGCAGTACTTC. This encodes CASRTLEGGHEQYF.

This chain links TRBV12-3 or TRBV12-4 with TRBJ2-1, with 12 positions matching TRBD2. V gave up 0 bases and J gave up 4 bases; unmatched junction bases: 10. The CDR3 consists of 19 residues. The CDR3 here is CASSLAPGSGLAGYNEQFF. The CDR3 DNA is TGTGCCAGCAGTTTAGCGCCTGGGTCGGGACTAGCGGGTTACAATGAGCAGTTCTTC.

The CDR3 sequence is CASKNEGNTIYF. CDR3 nucleotides: TGTGCCTCAAAGAACGAGGGAAACACCATATATTTT. The chain couples TRBV19 to TRBJ1-3; D unclear. V lost 11 bases to trimming and J lost 4 bases, with 12 bases between them. The CDR3 covers 12 residues. Germline CDR1 reads LNHDA; CDR2 reads SQIVND (reference sequence).

The sample holds many counts of this clonotype. The chain has TRBV28 and TRBJ2-3, with 8 bases lining up with TRBD2. The CDR3 consists of 14 residues. Germline V gene data show CDR1 as MDHEN and CDR2 as SYDVKM. The V segment lost 2 bases and the J segment 5 bases; nucleotides outside the gene matches: 3. For the CDR3, the DNA is TGTGCCAGCAGTTTAGGAGCGGGAGTAGATACGCAGTATTTT. Translation: CASSLGAGVDTQYF.

This clonotype turned up a few times. V and J are TRBV7-9 and TRBJ2-7, with D hard to call. The CDR3 spans 14 residues. The germline V and J ends were trimmed by 1 base and 1 base, with 8 bases remaining between them. CDR1 SEHNR and CDR2 FQNEAQ come from the germline V gene (reference sequence). CDR3 nucleotides: TGTGCCAGCAGCTTAGAAGTGACTTCCTACGAGCAGTACTTC. It encodes CASSLEVTSYEQYF.

This clonotype was seen a handful of times. The rearrangement links TRBV20-1 to TRBJ2-3, with TRBD2 matching over 7 bases. This CDR3 has 15 amino acids. Trimming took 4 bases from V and 6 from J; bases not matched to a gene: 13. The germline CDR1 and CDR2 sequences are DFQATT and SNEGSKA (reference sequence). CDR3 amino acids: CSATLGTSEVDTQYF. CDR3 bases: TGCAGTGCTACCCTCGGAACTAGCGAAGTGGATACGCAGTATTTT.

This clonotype was detected a few times. The chain links TRBV7-8 to TRBJ2-1; TRBD2 matches at 12 bases. Losses at the gene ends were 5 bases for V and 3 bases for J; bases not matched to a gene: 8. The length of the CDR3 is 17 residues. CDR1 and CDR2 from the germline V gene are SGHVS and FQNEAQ. CDR3 region: CASSTRTSGKFYNEQFF. DNA for the CDR3: TGTGCCAGCAGCACCCGGACTAGCGGGAAGTTCTACAATGAGCAGTTCTTC. Full variable domain (outside the CDR3, taken from reference TRBV7-8 and TRBJ2-1): GAGVSQSPRYKVAKRGQDVALRCDPISGHVSLFWYQQALGQGPEFLTYFQNEAQLDKSGLPSDRFFAERPEGSVSTLKIQRTQQEDSAVYLCASSTRTSGKFYNEQFFGPGTRLTVL.

This clonotype was found many times. J is TRBJ1-1 and V is TRBV20-1, with D possibly being TRBD1 (5 bases). The CDR3 has 14 amino acids. V dropped 5 bases and J dropped 3 bases, with 16 bases sitting between them. Germline V CDR1 and CDR2: DFQATT, SNEGSKA (reference sequence). CDR3 sequence: CSASPQGVHTEAFF. The DNA for the CDR3 is TGCAGTGCTTCTCCTCAGGGAGTTCACACTGAAGCTTTCTTT.

In its sample, this clonotype was seen many times. V usage is TRBV2 and J usage is TRBJ2-1; perhaps TRBD2 as D (5 bases). CDR1 and CDR2 from the germline V gene are SNHLY and FYNNEI. The CDR3 sequence is 14 residues long. Trimming took 7 bases from V and 10 from J, leaving 20 bases between them. CDR3 nucleotides: TGTGCCAGCAAAGAGGAGAACCGCCGGGGAGAGCAGTTCTTC. Translated: CASKEENRRGEQFF.

This clonotype was recorded a few times. This sequence joins TRBV2 and TRBJ1-1; D remains ambiguous. The CDR3 runs to 15 residues. Trimming cost V 4 bases and J 3 bases, with 15 bases left between them. Germline V gene sequence: CDR1 SNHLY, CDR2 FYNNEI. The CDR3 coding sequence is TGTGCCAGCAGTGGACCACAGTGGGAGGACACTGAAGCTTTCTTT. Its protein product is CASSGPQWEDTEAFF.

This clonotype was recorded at least ten times. The gene calls are TRBV6-6 and TRBJ1-1; no definite D call. V lost 0 bases and J 2 bases, leaving 4 bases between the germline ends. Germline V gives CDR1 MNHNY, CDR2 SVGAGI (reference sequence). CDR3 length: 13 amino acids. The CDR3 coding sequence is TGTGCCAGCAGTTACTCGTATAACACTGAAGCTTTCTTT. Translated, it gives CASSYSYNTEAFF.

This clonotype occurred a few times. The J gene is TRBJ2-5, the V gene TRBV24-1; 11 bases agree with TRBD1. Germline CDR1 and CDR2: KGHDR and SFDVKD. This CDR3 region has 18 residues. Trimming cost V 3 bases and J 2 bases; bases outside gene matches: 10. The CDR3 protein is CATSDNPRGTGGQETQYF. CDR3 coding DNA: TGTGCCACCAGTGATAACCCCCGGGGGACAGGGGGTCAAGAGACCCAGTACTTC.

The CDR3, as DNA: TGTGCCAGCAGCTTAGGACTAGCGGGGTACTACGAGCAGTACTTC. Residues: CASSLGLAGYYEQYF. This chain links TRBV5-6 with TRBJ2-7; 12 bases match TRBD2. CDR1 and CDR2 (germline): SGHDT, YYEEEE. The CDR3 runs 15 residues. J gave up 3 bases and V 2 bases, and 3 bases lay outside the gene matches.

The chain uses TRBV9 and TRBJ2-7; D tentatively fits TRBD1 or TRBD2 (5 bases each). The CDR3 is made up of 15 amino acids. Trimming removed 0 bases from V and 5 bases from J, with 15 bases in between. Germline CDR1 reads SGDLS; CDR2 reads YYNGEE. The CDR3: CASSVAPGTANEQYF. CDR3 DNA sequence: TGTGCCAGCAGCGTAGCGCCCGGGACCGCTAACGAGCAGTACTTC.

This chain joins TRBV27 and TRBJ2-7; no clear D. This CDR3 region has 12 residues. CDR1 and CDR2 from the germline V gene are MNHEY and SMNVEV (reference sequence). Trimming stripped 2 bases from V and 7 bases from J, with 9 bases between. The CDR3 region has the DNA TGTGCCAGCAGTTTAACACGCCGGGAGCAGTACTTC. It encodes CASSLTRREQYF.

This clonotype was seen at least ten times. The rearrangement uses TRBV27 and TRBJ2-3; a possible D gene is TRBD2 (6 bases). CDR3 length: 16 residues. CDR1 MNHEY and CDR2 SMNVEV come from the germline V gene (reference sequence). With 4 bases removed from V and 0 bases from J, the gap between germline ends came to 14 bases. The CDR3 DNA follows: TGTGCCAGCAGTTCACCCCGGGAGAGTAGCACAGATACGCAGTATTTT. Its translation is CASSSPRESSTDTQYF.

This clonotype was observed a handful of times. This chain connects TRBV6-9 to TRBJ1-2; 7 nucleotides match TRBD1. Trimming took 3 bases from V and 8 from J; bases not matched to a gene: 12. Per the germline V gene, CDR1 is MNHGY and CDR2 is SVAAGI. The CDR3 contains 15 residues. CDR3 in DNA: TGTGCCAGCAGTTACCCCGGGAAGGGGGCTGAGGGCTACACCTTC. It specifies CASSYPGKGAEGYTF.